Each of the 21 T cell receptor beta chains below was sequenced from the same sample in a study of blood T cell repertoires in COVID-19. Sequenced by immunoSEQ multiplex PCR; TCRdb stores in-frame clones only, minus some. The table has about 160,000 clones, under 85% seen once. Sequenced material: peripheral blood. The receptors stem from a man aged 65 to 79 with acute or convalescent COVID-19.

The rearrangement uses TRBV7-2 and TRBJ2-1; 11 bases line up with TRBD2. This CDR3 has 14 amino acids. Germline trimming cut 5 bases from V and 8 bases from J; bases unmatched to any gene: 5. CDR1 is SGHTA and CDR2 is FQGNSA in the germline V gene. CDR3 residues: CASSTGLAGHEQFF. The CDR3 region has the DNA TGTGCCAGCAGCACCGGACTAGCGGGTCATGAGCAGTTCTTC.

The chain couples TRBV3-1 (or the pseudogene TRBV3-2) to TRBJ2-1, with TRBD2 identical over 14 bases. The germline CDR1 and CDR2 sequences are LGHDT and YNNKEL (reference sequence). With V trimmed by 4 bases and J by 0 bases, 5 bases remained unmatched. This CDR3 is 18 amino acids long. CDR3 in amino acids: CASSPWTSGGSSYNEQFF. The CDR3, as DNA: TGTGCCAGCAGCCCCTGGACTAGCGGGGGGAGCTCCTACAATGAGCAGTTCTTC.

This chain uses TRBV6-1 with TRBJ2-3; the D gene is possibly TRBD2 (7 bases). The CDR3 is 14 amino acids. In germline, CDR1 is MNHNS, CDR2 SASEGT. The V end lost 3 bases, the J end lost 6 bases, and 13 bases lay between the germline ends. The CDR3 region has the DNA TGTGCCAGCAGTGAGGGGGGGGGCATGGATACGCAGTATTTT. It encodes CASSEGGGMDTQYF.

The rearrangement uses TRBV5-1 and TRBJ2-3; D possibly corresponds to TRBD2 (5 bases). CDR1 and CDR2 (germline): SGHRS, YFSETQ. The CDR3 consists of 15 residues. V dropped 0 bases and J dropped 2 bases, with 10 bases sitting between them. The CDR3 reads CASSLAGVFTDTQYF. The CDR3 DNA reads as TGCGCCAGCAGCTTGGCCGGGGTCTTCACAGATACGCAGTATTTT.

The chain links TRBV27 to TRBJ1-1, with D possibly matching TRBD1 (5 bases). Trimming shortened V by 5 bases and J by 8 bases, and 21 bases separated the two germline ends. Germline V gene data show CDR1 as MNHEY and CDR2 as SMNVEV (reference sequence). There are 15 residues in the CDR3. The CDR3 here is CASSPRGGDRPEAFF. CDR3 sequence (DNA): TGTGCCAGCAGTCCCCGGGGGGGAGACCGACCCGAAGCTTTCTTT.

The chain is built from TRBV7-2 and TRBJ2-7; 14 nucleotides line up with TRBD2. The CDR3 covers 15 residues. Germline-derived CDR1 and CDR2 are SGHTA and FQGNSA. Trimming took 5 bases from V and 9 from J; bases not matched to a gene: 9. The CDR3 DNA reads TGTGCCAGCAGCCAAGGGACTAGCGGGAGAACTAGGCAGTACTTC. Translating it yields CASSQGTSGRTRQYF.

This sequence joins TRBV5-5 and TRBJ2-1; 15 bases map to TRBD2. V gave up 4 bases and J gave up 7 bases; unmatched junction bases: 9. The CDR3 consists of 17 residues. Germline-derived CDR1 and CDR2 are SGHKS and YYEKEE (reference sequence). The CDR3 protein is CASSPYLGTSGRNEQFF. CDR3 nucleotide sequence: TGTGCCAGCAGCCCTTATTTGGGGACTAGCGGGAGGAATGAGCAGTTCTTC.

This clone was counted only a few times. The gene calls are TRBV29-1 and TRBJ1-4; TRBD1 might be the D (6 bases). CDR3 length: 13 amino acids. Germline V gene sequence: CDR1 SQVTM, CDR2 ANQGSEA. V shed 6 bases and J shed 3 bases, with 11 bases lying between them. The CDR3 protein is CSVETGPNEKLFF. The DNA for the CDR3 is TGCAGCGTCGAGACAGGCCCTAATGAAAAACTGTTTTTT.

This clone was seen only once. This chain joins TRBV5-4 and TRBJ2-5; the D gene is possibly TRBD2 (6 bases). Deletions cut 0 bases from V and 5 bases from J, with 11 bases between. The CDR3 loop spans 14 amino acids. The germline V gene encodes CDR1 SGHNT and CDR2 YYREEE (reference sequence). In DNA form, the CDR3 reads TGTGCCAGCAGCTTGGGCAGCGGGCGGGAGACCCAGTACTTC. Protein: CASSLGSGRETQYF. Based on the CDR3 plus reference TRBV5-4 and TRBJ2-5, the full variable domain is ETGVTQSPTHLIKTRGQQVTLRCSSQSGHNTVSWYQQALGQGPQFIFQYYREEENGRGNFPPRFSGLQFPNYSSELNVNALELDDSALYLCASSLGSGRETQYFGPGTRLLVL.

The genes are TRBV5-5 and TRBJ1-1; 12 bases map to TRBD1. After removal of 3 bases from V and 2 bases from J, the junction contained 8 bases not matched to a gene. Germline lookup yields CDR1 SGHKS and CDR2 YYEKEE (reference sequence). The CDR3 spans 17 residues. DNA for the CDR3: TGTGCCAGCAGCTGGGCGTGGGGGACAGGGGGCAACACTGAAGCTTTCTTT. This sequence encodes CASSWAWGTGGNTEAFF.

The V call is TRBV3-1 (or the pseudogene TRBV3-2), the J call TRBJ2-5; 11 bases fit TRBD2. V trimming: 4 bases; J trimming: 3 bases; junction bases outside the gene matches: 10. The germline CDR1 and CDR2 sequences are LGHDT and YNNKEL (reference sequence). The CDR3 has 17 amino acids. The CDR3 nucleotides are TGTGCCAGCAGCCCAGGACGTAGCGGGAGGGCCAAAGAGACCCAGTACTTC. It codes for CASSPGRSGRAKETQYF.

This sequence joins TRBV7-3 and TRBJ1-1, with a weak D call TRBD1 (5 bases). CDR3 size: 14 residues. Trimming left V 0 bases short and J 1 base short, with 6 bases between. Germline CDR1 and CDR2: SGHTA and FQGTGA. DNA for the CDR3: TGTGCCAGCAGCTTAACCGGGGGGAACACTGAAGCTTTCTTT. It specifies CASSLTGGNTEAFF.

J is TRBJ2-2 and V is TRBV11-3, with D possibly matching TRBD1 (5 bases). The V end was cut by 4 bases, the J end by 3 bases, with 15 bases between. CDR3 length: 16 amino acids. Germline V gene data show CDR1 as SGHNT and CDR2 as YENEEA. CDR3 DNA: TGTGCCAGCAGCTCCGATGTGGGGCGATACACCGGGGAGCTGTTTTTT. It translates to CASSSDVGRYTGELFF.

The rearrangement joins TRBV7-9 to TRBJ1-2, with a weak D call TRBD1 (5 bases). CDR3 length: 13 residues. V was shortened by 7 bases and J by 1 base, with 10 bases between the two germline ends. Germline CDR1 is SEHNR and CDR2 is FQNEAQ (reference sequence). The CDR3 nucleotides read TGTGCCAGCACCATAGGGGTTAACTATGGCTACACCTTC. Protein sequence: CASTIGVNYGYTF.

CDR3 bases: TGTGCCAGCAGCCGACAGGGACAAAACTATGGCTACACCTTC. It yields the protein CASSRQGQNYGYTF. The V and J genes are TRBV5-4 and TRBJ1-2; 7 nucleotides align to TRBD1. Trimming removed 4 bases from V and 2 bases from J; junction bases left unmatched: 5. Looked up from germline, CDR1 is SGHNT and CDR2 is YYREEE (reference sequence). CDR3 size: 14 residues.

The CDR3 sequence: CASSKSYLEELEAFF. The CDR3 nucleotides read TGTGCCAGTAGCAAATCTTACTTGGAGGAGTTAGAAGCTTTCTTT. V is TRBV19 and J is TRBJ1-1, with no clear D. Deletions cut 6 bases from V and 8 bases from J, with 22 bases between. This CDR3 region has 15 residues. Germline V lookup: CDR1 LNHDA, CDR2 SQIVND (reference sequence).

V usage is TRBV6-4 and J usage is TRBJ2-1; 12 bases agree with TRBD2. Trimming cost V 3 bases and J 4 bases; bases outside gene matches: 4. This CDR3 is 16 amino acids long. Germline CDR1 MRHNA, CDR2 SNTAGT. DNA for the CDR3: TGTGCCAGCAGTGAGTACGGGACTAGCGGGTACAATGAGCAGTTCTTC. Encoded protein: CASSEYGTSGYNEQFF.

The chain combines TRBV10-1 with TRBJ2-7; D is possibly TRBD1 (5 bases). This CDR3 region has 13 residues. Trimming took 5 bases from V and 2 from J, leaving 10 bases between them. The germline gives CDR1 WNHNN, CDR2 SYGVQD (reference sequence). The CDR3 reads CASSSGSTYEQYF. CDR3 DNA sequence: TGCGCCAGCAGTTCAGGGTCTACCTACGAGCAGTACTTC.

This clone was found once. The gene calls are TRBV5-4 and TRBJ2-1; possible D gene TRBD1, 6 bases. In germline, CDR1 is SGHNT, CDR2 YYREEE (reference sequence). The germline V and J ends were trimmed by 4 bases and 8 bases, with 16 bases remaining between them. This CDR3 has 14 residues. Written as DNA, the CDR3 is TGTGCCAGCAGCGGAGGACAGAATAAGTATGAGCAGTTCTTC. It translates to CASSGGQNKYEQFF.

V is TRBV28 and J is TRBJ1-1; D possibly corresponds to TRBD1 (6 bases). V was cut by 6 bases and J by 10 bases, with 12 bases left in between. The CDR3 runs 11 residues. Germline-derived CDR1 and CDR2 are MDHEN and SYDVKM. The CDR3 loop reads CASRGGVGAFF. In DNA form, the CDR3 reads TGTGCCAGCAGAGGGGGGGTTGGAGCTTTCTTT.

The V call is TRBV6-2 or TRBV6-3, the J call TRBJ1-1; TRBD1 agrees at 7 bases. Germline CDR1 is MNHEY and CDR2 is SVGEGT. This CDR3 spans 14 amino acids. Trimming cost V 4 bases and J 4 bases; bases outside gene matches: 6. CDR3 DNA sequence: TGTGCCAGCAGTTTAAACAGGGGCGGCACTGAAGCTTTCTTT. It is translated as CASSLNRGGTEAFF.